The 10 T cell receptor beta chains below all came from one sample that was sequenced in a study of blood T cell repertoires in COVID-19. Generated by immunoSEQ multiplex PCR, the TCRdb table keeps only in-frame clones and is missing some. The sample carries approximately 150,000 clones, less than 90% recorded once. Input material: peripheral blood. Receptors were obtained from a human donor with COVID-19, enrolled during active disease. The donor label of this sample is uncertain.

The V and J genes are TRBV5-1 and TRBJ1-3; no definite D call. The V gene's germline CDR1 is SGHRS and CDR2 YFSETQ. The CDR3 contains 14 residues. Trimming took 4 bases from V and 0 from J, leaving 8 bases between them. The CDR3 sequence: CASSREFSGNTIYF. DNA for the CDR3: TGCGCCAGCAGCCGAGAGTTCTCTGGAAACACCATATATTTT.

This clone turned up a few times. The genes are TRBV29-1 and TRBJ1-1; D not certain. Trimming cost V 4 bases and J 4 bases, with 13 bases left between them. The germline CDR1 and CDR2 sequences are SQVTM and ANQGSEA. The CDR3 spans 13 residues. The CDR3 DNA follows: TGCAGCGTTGTGAGGGTAAGCATCACTGAAGCTTTCTTT. Translated: CSVVRVSITEAFF.

This chain joins TRBV4-1 and TRBJ1-5; 8 bases align to TRBD1. CDR3 length: 15 amino acids. V lost 0 bases and J lost 7; bases outside the gene matches: 5. Per the germline V gene, CDR1 is MGHRA and CDR2 is YSYEKL. CDR3 nucleotides: TGCGCCAGCAGCCAAGATAGGACAGGGTGGCAGCCCCAGCATTTT. It encodes CASSQDRTGWQPQHF.

The rearrangement links TRBV9 to TRBJ1-1; TRBD1 might be the D (6 bases). Germline assignment: CDR1 SGDLS and CDR2 YYNGEE. This CDR3 is 17 amino acids long. V gave up 4 bases and J gave up 3 bases, with 22 bases separating them. This CDR3 reads CASSPPTGLSLDTEAFF. The CDR3 coding sequence is TGTGCCAGCAGCCCGCCCACAGGGTTAAGTTTGGACACTGAAGCTTTCTTT.

The chain joins TRBV29-1 to TRBJ2-2; 7 nucleotides agree with TRBD2. This CDR3 region has 12 residues. Germline lookup yields CDR1 SQVTM and CDR2 ANQGSEA. V shed 4 bases, J shed 7 bases, and the junction held 3 bases outside the gene matches. The CDR3 nucleotides are TGCAGCGTTGGGGCGGGAGACGGGGAGCTGTTTTTT. It codes for CSVGAGDGELFF.

The CDR3 sequence: CASSLAVTGELFF. Written as DNA, the CDR3 is TGCGCCAGCAGCTTGGCAGTTACCGGGGAGCTGTTTTTT. The chain carries TRBV5-1 and TRBJ2-2; D gene ambiguous. The germline CDR1 and CDR2 sequences are SGHRS and YFSETQ. V gave up 0 bases and J gave up 5 bases, with 5 bases separating them. The CDR3 spans 13 residues. The variable domain in full, completed from reference TRBV5-1 and TRBJ2-2, reads KAGVTQTPRYLIKTRGQQVTLSCSPISGHRSVSWYQQTPGQGLQFLFEYFSETQRNKGNFPGRFSGRQFSNSRSEMNVSTLELGDSALYLCASSLAVTGELFFGEGSRLTVL.

J is TRBJ1-5 and V is TRBV18; TRBD1 matches 7 bases. The CDR3 runs to 15 residues. V gave up 4 bases and J gave up 3 bases; unmatched junction bases: 6. The germline gives CDR1 KGHSH, CDR2 LQKENI. Here the CDR3 reads CASSLGTDPNQPQHF. The CDR3 DNA is TGTGCCAGCTCACTTGGGACAGACCCCAATCAGCCCCAGCATTTT.

The chain carries TRBV6-5 and TRBJ1-6; perhaps TRBD1 as D (5 bases). The germline V and J ends were trimmed by 7 bases and 3 bases, with 10 bases remaining between them. Germline V gene sequence: CDR1 MNHEY, CDR2 SVGAGI. The CDR3 runs to 14 residues. In DNA form, the CDR3 reads TGTGCCAGCACGAAGGGGAACTATAATTCACCCCTCCACTTT. Translating it yields CASTKGNYNSPLHF.

The gene calls are TRBV3-1 (or the pseudogene TRBV3-2) and TRBJ1-4; possibly TRBD1 for D (5 bases). Germline V gene data show CDR1 as LGHDT and CDR2 as YNNKEL (reference sequence). V was trimmed by 0 bases and J by 4 bases, leaving 9 bases between them. The CDR3 has 15 residues. DNA of the CDR3: TGTGCCAGCAGCCAAGATGACCAGGGTAATGAAAAACTGTTTTTT. Translation: CASSQDDQGNEKLFF.

The V gene is TRBV27, the J gene TRBJ1-5; 9 bases fit TRBD1. This CDR3 is 14 amino acids long. V lost 2 bases, J lost 7 bases, and 3 bases stayed unmatched. Germline V gene lookup returns CDR1 MNHEY and CDR2 SMNVEV (reference sequence). The CDR3 region has the DNA TGTGCCAGCAGTTTACGACAGGGGGAACAGCCCCAGCATTTT. It translates to CASSLRQGEQPQHF.